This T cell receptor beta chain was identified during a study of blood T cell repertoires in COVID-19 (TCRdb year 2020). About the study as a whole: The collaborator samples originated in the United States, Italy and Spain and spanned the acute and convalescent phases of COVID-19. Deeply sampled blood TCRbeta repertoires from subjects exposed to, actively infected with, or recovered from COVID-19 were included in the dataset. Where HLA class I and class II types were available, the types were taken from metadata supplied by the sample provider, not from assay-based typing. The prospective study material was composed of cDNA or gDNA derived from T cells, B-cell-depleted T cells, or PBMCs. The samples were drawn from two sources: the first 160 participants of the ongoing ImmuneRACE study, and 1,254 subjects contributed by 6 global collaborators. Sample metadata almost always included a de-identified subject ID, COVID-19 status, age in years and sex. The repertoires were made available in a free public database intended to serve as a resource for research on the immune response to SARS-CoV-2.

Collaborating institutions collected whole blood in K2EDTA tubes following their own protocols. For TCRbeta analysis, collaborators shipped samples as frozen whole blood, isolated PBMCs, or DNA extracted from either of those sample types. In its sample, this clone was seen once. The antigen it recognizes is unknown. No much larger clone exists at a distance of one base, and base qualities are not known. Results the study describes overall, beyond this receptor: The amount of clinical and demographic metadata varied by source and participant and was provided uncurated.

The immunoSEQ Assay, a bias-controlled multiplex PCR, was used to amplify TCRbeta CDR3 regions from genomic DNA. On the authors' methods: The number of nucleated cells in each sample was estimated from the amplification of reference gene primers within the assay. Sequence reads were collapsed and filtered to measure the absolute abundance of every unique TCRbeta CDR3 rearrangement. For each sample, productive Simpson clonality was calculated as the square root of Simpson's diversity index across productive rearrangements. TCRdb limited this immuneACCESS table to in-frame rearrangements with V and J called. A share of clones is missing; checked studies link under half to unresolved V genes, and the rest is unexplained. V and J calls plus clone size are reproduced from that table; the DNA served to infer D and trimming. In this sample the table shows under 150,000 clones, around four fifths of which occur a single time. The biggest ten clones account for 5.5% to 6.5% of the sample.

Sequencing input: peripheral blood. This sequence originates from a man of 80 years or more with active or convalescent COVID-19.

The CDR3 is CASSQGGITEAFF. The DNA is as follows: TGTGCCAGCAGCCAGGGAGGGATCACTGAAGCTTTCTTT. The chain couples TRBV6-5 to TRBJ1-1; the D gene is perhaps TRBD1, from 5 matching bases. The CDR3 covers 13 residues, taking in both the cysteine and the phenylalanine. Only the CDR3 DNA stays, 39 bases, in frame from base 1. The germline V gene provides CDR1 MNHEY and CDR2 SVGAGI. V and J are truncated by 6 bases and 4 bases respectively, leaving an intervening sequence of 12 bases.